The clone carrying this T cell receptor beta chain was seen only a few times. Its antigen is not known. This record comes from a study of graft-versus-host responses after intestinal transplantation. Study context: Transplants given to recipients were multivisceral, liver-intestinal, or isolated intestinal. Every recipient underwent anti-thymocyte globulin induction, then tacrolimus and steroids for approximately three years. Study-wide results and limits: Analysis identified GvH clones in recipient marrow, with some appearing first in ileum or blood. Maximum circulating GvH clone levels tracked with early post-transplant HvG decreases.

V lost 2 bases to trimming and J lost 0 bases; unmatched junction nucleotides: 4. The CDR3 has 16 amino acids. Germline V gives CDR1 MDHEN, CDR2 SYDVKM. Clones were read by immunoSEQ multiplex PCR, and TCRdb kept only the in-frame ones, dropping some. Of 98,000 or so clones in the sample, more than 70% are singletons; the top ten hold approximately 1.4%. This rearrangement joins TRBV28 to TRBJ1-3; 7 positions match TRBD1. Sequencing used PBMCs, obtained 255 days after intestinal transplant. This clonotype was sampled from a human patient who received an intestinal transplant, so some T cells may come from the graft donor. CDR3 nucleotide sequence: TGTGCCAGCAGTTTACCGACAGGGAGCTCTGGAAACACCATATATTTT. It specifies CASSLPTGSSGNTIYF.